This passage covers 6 T cell receptor beta chains from one sample sequenced in a study of metastatic and nonmetastatic thyroid tumors. No patient had received any treatment before thyroid surgery. Using MiXCR, TCRdb reanalyzed the PCR reads. The sample holds about 19,000 clones; about a third are singletons and the top ten take 9% to 10%. The sequencing sample was made of tumor tissue. All receptors derive from a male donor with papillary thyroid cancer or a benign thyroid nodule (not recorded which). Some clones in this sample may be carry-over from other donors' samples.

This clone appeared many times. The chain combines TRBV28 with TRBJ1-1; D call uncertain. Trimming shortened V by 6 bases and J by 1 base, and 12 bases separated the two germline ends. CDR3 length: 14 amino acids. The V gene's germline CDR1 is MDHEN and CDR2 SYDVKM. This CDR3 is CASSGRRANTEAFF. The CDR3 DNA follows: TGTGCCAGCAGCGGGCGACGGGCGAACACTGAAGCTTTCTTT. The whole variable domain, remainder taken from reference TRBV28 and TRBJ1-1, is DVKVTQSSRYLVKRTGEKVFLECVQDMDHENMFWYRQDPGLGLRLIYFSYDVKMKEKGDIPEGYSVSREKKERFSLILESASTNQTSMYLCASSGRRANTEAFFGQGTRLTVV.

Relative to its sample, this clone is medium-sized. Within the sample, other DNA sequences also encode this same CDR3. CDR3 amino acids: CASRVDSNQPQHF. DNA of the CDR3: TGTGCCAGCAGGGTGGATAGCAATCAGCCCCAGCATTTT. The chain employs TRBV6-1 and TRBJ1-5, with D hard to call. This CDR3 has 13 amino acids. CDR1 MNHNS and CDR2 SASEGT come from the germline V gene. Trimming removed 6 bases at V and 0 bases at J, with 6 bases between.

This clone appeared many times. The chain combines TRBV11-1 with TRBJ2-3; D may be TRBD2 (5 bases). Deletions cut 3 bases from V and 3 bases from J, with 13 bases between. Germline V lookup: CDR1 SGHAT, CDR2 FQDESV (reference sequence). This CDR3 contains 15 residues. The CDR3 coding sequence is TGTGCCAGCAGCTTTCCCCCCCCGGGGACAGATACGCAGTATTTT. This encodes CASSFPPPGTDTQYF.

Comment on this clone: A much larger clone differs from this one at a single base, so this may be a read error. This chain connects TRBV6-1 to TRBJ2-5; perhaps TRBD2 as D (5 bases). Germline V gene sequence: CDR1 MNHNS, CDR2 SASEGT. The CDR3 consists of 15 residues. CDR3 coding DNA: TGTGCCAGCGGACCCCAGCGGACCTCTCAAGATACCCAGTACTTC. It encodes CASGPQRTSQDTQYF.

A word on this clone: The junction differs from germline at one of its ends, possibly a read error. The chain recombines TRBV5-1 with TRBJ1-1; 8 bases agree with TRBD1. The CDR3 is 14 amino acids. Germline V CDR1 and CDR2: SGHRS, YFSETQ. The CDR3, as DNA: TGCGCCAGCAGCTCCCGACAGGGGAACACTGAAGCCTTCTTT. Translated: CASSSRQGNTEAFF.

This clone was seen repeatedly, ten times or more. V gene TRBV30 combines with J gene TRBJ1-4; D is undetermined. This CDR3 is 13 amino acids long. The germline gives CDR1 GTSNPN, CDR2 SVGIG (reference sequence). The V end was cut by 4 bases, the J end by 4 bases, with 10 bases between. The CDR3 here is CAWNAGLNEKLFF. CDR3 nucleotide sequence: TGTGCCTGGAACGCAGGCCTTAATGAAAAACTGTTTTTT.